Following are 3 T cell receptor beta chains from one sample sequenced in a study of blood T cell repertoires in COVID-19. This table comes from immunoSEQ multiplex PCR, and its TCRdb copy is limited to in-frame clones, with some not included. The sample lists approximately 110,000 clones, 80% to 90% occurring once. Sequences were obtained from peripheral blood. Receptors were obtained from a woman aged 45-59 years with active or convalescent COVID-19.

J is TRBJ2-1 and V is TRBV9; 9 nucleotides agree with TRBD2. CDR1 SGDLS and CDR2 YYNGEE come from the germline V gene. The CDR3 runs 17 residues. The ends lost 0 bases at V and 7 bases at J; junction bases unmatched: 11. CDR3 coding DNA: TGTGCCAGCAGCGTAGCTCTGACTAGCGGTACCCTTAATGAGCAGTTCTTC. As protein: CASSVALTSGTLNEQFF.

This chain joins TRBV6-5 and TRBJ2-7; D ambiguous. This CDR3 is built from 11 residues. CDR1 and CDR2 from the germline V gene are MNHEY and SVGAGI. Deletions cut 7 bases from V and 13 bases from J, with 17 bases between. The CDR3: CASKSTVVSYF. For the CDR3, the DNA is TGTGCCAGCAAGAGTACTGTGGTCTCTTACTTC.

The rearrangement uses TRBV29-1 and TRBJ1-1, with 9 bases matching TRBD1. J gave up 5 bases and V 7 bases, and 8 bases lay outside the gene matches. This CDR3 contains 13 residues. In germline, CDR1 is SQVTM, CDR2 ANQGSEA. The CDR3 sequence: CSAQTGGMTEAFF. CDR3 DNA sequence: TGCAGCGCTCAGACAGGGGGGATGACTGAAGCTTTCTTT.